This TCR beta chain was obtained from a study of lymphopenia after photon versus proton radiotherapy. Regarding this clone: Its antigen remains unknown.

Trimming pared 3 bases from V and 10 bases from J, leaving 10 bases between. The CDR3 is made up of 12 amino acids. Germline CDR1 is KGHSH and CDR2 is LQKENI. The assay was immunoSEQ multiplex PCR, and TCRdb's table has in-frame clones only and misses some. The top ten hold 1.3% to 1.5% of the sample, which has 75,000 or so clones, about 86% seen once. Whole-study results and caveats: After lymphocyte nadir, photon-treated repertoires showed oligoclonal expansion, especially CD8+ Temra. In patients who died, overall survival fell as post-nadir TCR diversity dropped more. Survival link was tested only in deceased patients; proton benefit remains a possibility. Photon-treated patients lost naive T cells and TCR diversity; proton-treated stayed stable.

The specimen comprised peripheral blood, sampled from a patient treated with proton-based radiotherapy. The chain recombines TRBV18 with TRBJ2-1, with unresolved D. The clonotype originates from a man aged 55-75 years with pancreatic cancer. Here the CDR3 DNA reads TGTGCCAGCTCACCGGCTGGGCCGGAGCAGTTCTTC. This sequence encodes CASSPAGPEQFF.